The 10 T cell receptor beta chains listed next were all sequenced from one sample in a study of cytomegalovirus exposure and HLA in healthy donors. PCR primers comprised 60 Vbeta and 13 Jbeta primers. Sequenced by immunoSEQ multiplex PCR; TCRdb stores in-frame clones only, minus some. The table includes some 140,000 clones, under 80% detected once. Sequenced material: PBMCs. These receptors were obtained from a man between 18 and 35 years old in good health and CMV-seropositive.

V gene TRBV7-2 combines with J gene TRBJ2-7, with a possible D match to TRBD1 (5 bases). The germline V and J ends were trimmed by 3 bases and 3 bases, with 6 bases remaining between them. The CDR3 runs 12 residues. Germline CDR1 SGHTA, CDR2 FQGNSA. The CDR3: CASSFQGYEQYF. Here the CDR3 DNA reads TGTGCCAGCAGCTTTCAGGGCTACGAGCAGTACTTC.

This chain connects TRBV29-1 to TRBJ2-5; 8 positions match TRBD2. CDR3 length: 15 residues. CDR1 SQVTM and CDR2 ANQGSEA come from the germline V gene. V trimming: 4 bases; J trimming: 5 bases; junction bases outside the gene matches: 12. The chain's CDR3 is CSVVRSGGAWETQYF. The CDR3 DNA is TGCAGCGTTGTTCGTTCCGGGGGGGCCTGGGAGACCCAGTACTTC.

The chain employs TRBV28 and TRBJ1-2, with 7 bases aligning to TRBD1. The germline CDR1 and CDR2 sequences are MDHEN and SYDVKM. CDR3 length equals 14 residues. J lost 3 bases, V lost 3 bases, and 4 bases had no gene match. The CDR3 nucleotides are TGTGCCAGCAGTTTTGGGACAGCTTACTATGGCTACACCTTC. Protein: CASSFGTAYYGYTF.

The CDR3 reads CASSQGSYEQYF. CDR3 bases: TGTGCCAGCTCCCAGGGTTCCTACGAGCAGTACTTC. This rearrangement joins TRBV6-1 to TRBJ2-7, with TRBD1 as a possible D gene (5 bases). There are 12 residues in the CDR3. The V gene lost 8 bases and the J gene lost 1 base, with 9 bases spanning the gap. CDR1 and CDR2 (germline): MNHNS, SASEGT.

The CDR3 nucleotides are TGCGCCAGCAGCTTGGACCCCCTAGCGGGAGGCACCGGGGAGCTGTTTTTT. Translating it yields CASSLDPLAGGTGELFF. This chain links TRBV5-1 with TRBJ2-2, with 11 bases that match TRBD2. CDR1 is SGHRS, CDR2 YFSETQ, per germline. CDR3 length equals 17 residues. V dropped 0 bases and J dropped 4; count of bases not matched to a gene: 5.

The CDR3 is CASSSDRAGYTF. The CDR3 nucleotides are TGTGCCAGCAGCTCTGACAGGGCCGGCTACACCTTC. The chain uses TRBV7-2 and TRBJ1-2, with 7 bases matching TRBD1. There are 12 residues in the CDR3. Per germline, CDR1 SGHTA and CDR2 FQGNSA. Trimming removed 4 bases from V and 8 bases from J; junction bases left unmatched: 4.

The chain joins TRBV6-6 to TRBJ2-7; 8 nucleotides match TRBD1. Per germline, CDR1 MNHNY and CDR2 SVGAGI (reference sequence). The CDR3 contains 14 residues. After removal of 1 base from V and 7 bases from J, the junction contained 6 bases not matched to a gene. The CDR3 DNA reads TGTGCCAGCAGTTACTTGGACAGGGTAGGGGAGCAGTACTTC. This codes for CASSYLDRVGEQYF.

The chain joins TRBV27 to TRBJ1-6, with a tentative D call TRBD1 (6 bases). Deletions cut 2 bases from V and 10 bases from J, with 12 bases between. CDR3 length equals 14 residues. Germline CDR1 and CDR2: MNHEY and SMNVEV (reference sequence). The CDR3 bases are TGTGCCAGCAGTTTAACGTCAGGGGTATCACCCCTCCACTTT. Its translation: CASSLTSGVSPLHF.

This clone has more than one count but fewer than ten. Written as DNA, the CDR3 is TGTGCCAGCAGCTTACGACTAGCGGGGGAGACCGGGGAGCTGTTTTTT. This codes for CASSLRLAGETGELFF. This rearrangement joins TRBV7-9 to TRBJ2-2, with TRBD2 matching over 12 bases. Looked up from germline, CDR1 is SEHNR and CDR2 is FQNEAQ (reference sequence). V lost 2 bases, J lost 5 bases, and 3 bases stayed unmatched. The CDR3 is made up of 16 amino acids.

As concerns this clone: The germline gene is not matched at one end of the junction; a read error may be the cause. The same CDR3 can be traced to other DNA sequences in this sample. The gene calls are TRBV10-1 and TRBJ2-2, with D perhaps matching TRBD1 (6 bases). This CDR3 has 15 amino acids. Germline CDR1 WNHNN, CDR2 SYGVQD (reference sequence). The CDR3 nucleotides are TGCGCCAGCAGGGAGTTTCTAGGGGACACCGGAGAGCTGTTTTTT. Translating it yields CASREFLGDTGELFF.